In its sample, the clone carrying this TCR beta chain was seen once. Its antigen is not identified. The CDR3 loop spans 16 amino acids. These data belong to a study of cytomegalovirus exposure and HLA in healthy donors. Study-level points and caveats: Serostatus for CMV was the only available immune exposure information. Compared with the roughly 730-donor mean, an Asian-associated ancestry cluster reportedly had fewer N-insertions, according to a later analysis. In the analysis, some V segments, TRBV6-2 and TRBV6-3 included, were excluded as indistinguishable.

PCR involved 60 Vbeta and 13 Jbeta primers. Measured with immunoSEQ multiplex PCR; TCRdb has only the in-frame clones, and not every one. The data hold around 130,000 clones, with more than 60% observed a single time. The chain is built from TRBV21-1 and TRBJ1-1; TRBD1 reflects the table's D call only, with no check against the DNA. TRBV21-1 is a listed pseudogene. The sample was PBMCs. The sequence was obtained from a young woman in good health and CMV-seronegative. The CDR3 here is CASSKSSDRLNTEAFF. CDR3 sequence (DNA): TGTGCCAGCAGCAAATCTTCGGACAGGTTGAACACTGAAGCTTTCTTT.